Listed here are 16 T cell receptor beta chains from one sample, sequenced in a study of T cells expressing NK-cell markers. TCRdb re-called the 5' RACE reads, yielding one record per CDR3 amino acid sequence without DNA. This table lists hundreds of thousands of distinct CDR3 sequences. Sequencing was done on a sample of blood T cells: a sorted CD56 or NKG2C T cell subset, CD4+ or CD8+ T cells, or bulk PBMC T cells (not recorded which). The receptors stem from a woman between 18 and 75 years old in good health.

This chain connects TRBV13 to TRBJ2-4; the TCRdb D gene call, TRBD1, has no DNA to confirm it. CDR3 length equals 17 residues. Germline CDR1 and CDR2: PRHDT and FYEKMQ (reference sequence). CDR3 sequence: CASSLGGGPLAKNIQYF.

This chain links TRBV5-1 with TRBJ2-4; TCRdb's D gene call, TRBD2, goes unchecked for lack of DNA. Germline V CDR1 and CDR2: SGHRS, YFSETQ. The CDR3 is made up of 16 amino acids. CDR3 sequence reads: CASSPRRGRAKNIQYF. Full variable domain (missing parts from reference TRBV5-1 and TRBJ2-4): KAGVTQTPRYLIKTRGQQVTLSCSPISGHRSVSWYQQTPGQGLQFLFEYFSETQRNKGNFPGRFSGRQFSNSRSEMNVSTLELGDSALYLCASSPRRGRAKNIQYFGAGTRLSVL.

CDR3 region: CASSIPGPAGVTYEQYF. V usage is TRBV14 and J usage is TRBJ2-7; checking the TCRdb D call of TRBD1 is not possible without DNA. Germline CDR1 SGHDN, CDR2 FVKESK. The length of the CDR3 is 17 residues.

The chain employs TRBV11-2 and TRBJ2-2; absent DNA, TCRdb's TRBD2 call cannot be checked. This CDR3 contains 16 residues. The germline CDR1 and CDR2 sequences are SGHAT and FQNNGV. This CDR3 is CASSLGAGGNTGELFF.

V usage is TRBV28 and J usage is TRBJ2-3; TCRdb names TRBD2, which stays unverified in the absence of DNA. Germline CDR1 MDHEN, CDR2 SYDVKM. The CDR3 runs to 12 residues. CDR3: CASRSGGDTQYF.

CDR3 loop: CSASPSAYYNEQFF. This sequence joins TRBV20-1 and TRBJ2-1. The germline V gene encodes CDR1 DFQATT and CDR2 SNEGSKA (reference sequence). The CDR3 runs to 14 residues.

The CDR3 reads CASSSYRGSGGSEQFF. The chain has TRBV11-2 and TRBJ2-1; TCRdb reports TRBD1, a call that lacks DNA to check it against. Germline V lookup: CDR1 SGHAT, CDR2 FQNNGV. The CDR3 contains 16 residues. The whole variable domain, filled in from reference TRBV11-2 and TRBJ2-1, reads EAGVAQSPRYKIIEKRQSVAFWCNPISGHATLYWYQQILGQGPKLLIQFQNNGVVDDSQLPKDRFSAERLKGVDSTLKIQPAKLEDSAVYLCASSSYRGSGGSEQFFGPGTRLTVL.

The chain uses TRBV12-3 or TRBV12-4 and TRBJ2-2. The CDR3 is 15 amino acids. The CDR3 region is CASSFAAVNTGELFF.

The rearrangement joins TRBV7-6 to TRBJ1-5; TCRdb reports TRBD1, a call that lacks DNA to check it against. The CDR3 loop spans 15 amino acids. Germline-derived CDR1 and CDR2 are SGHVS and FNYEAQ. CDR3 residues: CASSLETAPNQPQHF. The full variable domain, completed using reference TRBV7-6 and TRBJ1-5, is GAGVSQSPRYKVTKRGQDVALRCDPISGHVSLYWYRQALGQGPEFLTYFNYEAQQDKSGLPNDRFSAERPEGSISTLTIQRTEQRDSAMYRCASSLETAPNQPQHFGDGTRLSIL.

The CDR3 reads CSARGLAGGYNEQFF. This chain joins TRBV20-1 and TRBJ2-1; the TCRdb call, TRBD2, lacks DNA for checking. In germline, CDR1 is DFQATT, CDR2 SNEGSKA (reference sequence). This CDR3 contains 15 residues.

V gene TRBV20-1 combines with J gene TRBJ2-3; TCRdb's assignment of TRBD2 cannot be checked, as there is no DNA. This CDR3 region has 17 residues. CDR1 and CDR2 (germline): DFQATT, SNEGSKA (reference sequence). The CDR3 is CSASDLLAGGLSDTQYF.

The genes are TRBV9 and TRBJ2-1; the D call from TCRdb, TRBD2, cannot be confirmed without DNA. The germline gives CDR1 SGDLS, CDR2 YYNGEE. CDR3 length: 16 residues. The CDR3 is CASSVDRLAGFNEQFF.

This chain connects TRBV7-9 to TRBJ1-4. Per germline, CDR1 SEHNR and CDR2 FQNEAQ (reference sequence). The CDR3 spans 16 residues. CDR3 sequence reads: CASSLRTRASNEKLFF.

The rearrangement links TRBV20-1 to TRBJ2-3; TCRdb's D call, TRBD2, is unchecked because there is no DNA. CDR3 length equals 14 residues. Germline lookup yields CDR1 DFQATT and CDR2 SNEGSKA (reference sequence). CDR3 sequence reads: CSARRTSGGDTQYF.

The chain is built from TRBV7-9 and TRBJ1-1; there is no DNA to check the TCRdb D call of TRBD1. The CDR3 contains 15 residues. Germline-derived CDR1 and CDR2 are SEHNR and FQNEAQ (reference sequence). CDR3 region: CASSLREGAGTEAFF.

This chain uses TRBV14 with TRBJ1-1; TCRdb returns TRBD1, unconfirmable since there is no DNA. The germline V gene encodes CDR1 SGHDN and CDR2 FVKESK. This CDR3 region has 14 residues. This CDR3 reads CASSPWDRNTEAFF.